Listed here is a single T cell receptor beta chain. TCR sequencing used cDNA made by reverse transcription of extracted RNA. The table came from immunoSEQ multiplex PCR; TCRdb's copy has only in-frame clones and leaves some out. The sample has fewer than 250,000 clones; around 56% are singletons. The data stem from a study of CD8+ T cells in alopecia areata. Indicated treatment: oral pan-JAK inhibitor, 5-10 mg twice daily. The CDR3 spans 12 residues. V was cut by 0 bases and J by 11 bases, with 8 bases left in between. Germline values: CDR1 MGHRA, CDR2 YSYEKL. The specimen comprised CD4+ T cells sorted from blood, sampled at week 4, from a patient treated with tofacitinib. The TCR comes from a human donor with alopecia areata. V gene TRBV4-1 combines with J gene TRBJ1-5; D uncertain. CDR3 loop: CASSQDGKSQHF. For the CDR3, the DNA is TGCGCCAGCAGCCAAGATGGGAAGTCCCAGCATTTT.